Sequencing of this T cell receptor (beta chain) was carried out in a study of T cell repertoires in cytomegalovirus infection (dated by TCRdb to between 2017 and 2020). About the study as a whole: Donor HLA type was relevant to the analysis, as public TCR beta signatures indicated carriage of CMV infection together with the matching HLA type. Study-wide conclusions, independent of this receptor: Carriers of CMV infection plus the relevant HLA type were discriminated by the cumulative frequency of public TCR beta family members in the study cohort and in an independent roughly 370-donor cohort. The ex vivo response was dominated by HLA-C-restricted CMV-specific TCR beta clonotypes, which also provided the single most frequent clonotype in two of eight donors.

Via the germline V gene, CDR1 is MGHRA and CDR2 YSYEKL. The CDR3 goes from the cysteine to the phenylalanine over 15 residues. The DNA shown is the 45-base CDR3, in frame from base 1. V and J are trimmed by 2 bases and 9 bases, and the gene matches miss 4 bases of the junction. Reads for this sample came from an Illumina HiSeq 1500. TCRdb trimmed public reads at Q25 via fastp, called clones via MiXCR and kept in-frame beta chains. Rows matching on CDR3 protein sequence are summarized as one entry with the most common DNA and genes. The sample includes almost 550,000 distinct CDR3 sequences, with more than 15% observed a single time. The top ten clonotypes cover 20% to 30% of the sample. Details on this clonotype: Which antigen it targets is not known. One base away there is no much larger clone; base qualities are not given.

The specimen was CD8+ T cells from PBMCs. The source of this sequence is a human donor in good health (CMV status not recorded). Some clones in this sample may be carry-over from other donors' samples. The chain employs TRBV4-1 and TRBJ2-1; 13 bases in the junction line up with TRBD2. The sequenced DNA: TGCGCCAGCAGCCAAACTAGCGGGAGGGTTAGTGAGCAGTTCTTC. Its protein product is CASSQTSGRVSEQFF.